The 12 T cell receptor beta chains below come from one sample, sequenced in a study of shared clonotypes between healthy human individuals (dated by TCRdb to the early 2020s). To prepare the library, the immunoSEQ multiplex PCR assay was applied. Here the immuneACCESS table is served through TCRdb, limited to in-frame sequences with V and J called. Missing clones are a known gap in these copies; in checked studies unresolved V genes cover under half, and the rest lacks a known reason. This sample comprises 400,000 to 500,000 clones, roughly 78% of them detected only once. The ten largest clones capture about 12% of the sample. Sequenced: PBMCs. The receptors derive from a woman aged 40 to 50 in good health. Some clones in this sample may be carry-over from other donors' samples.

This clone was detected a few times. The V and J genes are TRBV2 and TRBJ2-5, with 7 bases aligning to TRBD1. With V trimmed by 8 bases and J by 5 bases, 11 bases remained unmatched. Germline values: CDR1 SNHLY, CDR2 FYNNEI. The length of the CDR3 is 14 residues. CDR3 region: CASASRGGSETQYF. In DNA form, the CDR3 reads TGTGCCAGCGCGAGCCGAGGGGGCAGCGAGACCCAGTACTTC.

J is TRBJ2-1 and V is TRBV30, with 8 bases identical to TRBD2. This CDR3 has 14 amino acids. The trim removed 0 bases at V and 9 bases at J, leaving 7 bases unmatched. Germline V gene lookup returns CDR1 GTSNPN and CDR2 SVGIG (reference sequence). The CDR3 reads CAWSVGTSTGEQFF. CDR3 nucleotides: TGTGCCTGGAGTGTCGGGACTAGTACTGGTGAGCAGTTCTTC.

The V call is TRBV5-1, the J call TRBJ2-7; tentative D call: TRBD2 (6 bases). The length of the CDR3 is 15 residues. In germline, CDR1 is SGHRS, CDR2 YFSETQ. V shed 0 bases and J shed 7 bases, with 17 bases lying between them. Here the CDR3 DNA reads TGCGCCAGCAGCTTGGGCGGGGTTTCATTGCGGGAGCAGTACTTC. This sequence encodes CASSLGGVSLREQYF.

The J gene is TRBJ2-1, the V gene TRBV6-6, with 7 bases that match TRBD1. Germline loops: CDR1 MNHNY, CDR2 SVGAGI (reference sequence). The length of the CDR3 is 13 residues. Trimming at V came to 5 bases and at J to 4 bases, leaving 2 bases not matched to a gene. Written as DNA, the CDR3 is TGTGCCAGCAGTCGGACAGGTTACAATGAGCAGTTCTTC. Amino acid sequence: CASSRTGYNEQFF.

This clone was detected many times. This sample includes further DNA sequences coding for the same CDR3. The chain recombines TRBV27 with TRBJ2-1, with 9 bases aligning to TRBD2. Germline V CDR1 and CDR2: MNHEY, SMNVEV (reference sequence). V shed 6 bases and J 4 bases; nucleotides not matched to a gene: 16. The CDR3 is 18 residues long. Here the CDR3 reads CASRIIADSGSPYNEQFF. The CDR3 nucleotides read TGTGCCAGCAGAATTATTGCGGATAGCGGGAGTCCTTACAATGAGCAGTTCTTC.

The gene calls are TRBV9 and TRBJ1-3; tentatively, D is TRBD1 (5 bases). Trimming took off 3 bases at V and 4 bases at J, with 11 bases between the two ends. This CDR3 is built from 14 residues. Germline CDR1 and CDR2: SGDLS and YYNGEE. CDR3 residues: CASSDRKMGNTIYF. The CDR3 bases are TGTGCCAGCAGCGACAGGAAAATGGGAAACACCATATATTTT.

This clone has only a few counts. This specimen includes other DNA sequences encoding the same CDR3. The rearrangement links TRBV7-3 to TRBJ2-6, with 7 positions matching TRBD1. V lost 5 bases and J lost 1; bases outside the gene matches: 11. CDR1 and CDR2 from the germline V gene are SGHTA and FQGTGA. The CDR3 sequence is 18 residues long. CDR3 sequence: CASSPLGTANSGANVLTF. CDR3 nucleotides: TGTGCCAGCAGCCCTCTTGGGACAGCTAATTCTGGGGCCAACGTCCTGACTTTC.

This clone has just one count. V gene TRBV11-2 combines with J gene TRBJ2-3; D is perhaps TRBD2 (6 bases). Germline CDR1 and CDR2: SGHAT and FQNNGV. The CDR3 consists of 18 residues. Trimming cost V 4 bases and J 2 bases, with 22 bases left between them. The CDR3 loop reads CASSWPFGGRRDTDTQYF. The CDR3 nucleotides are TGTGCCAGCAGCTGGCCCTTTGGGGGACGGCGGGACACAGATACGCAGTATTTT. Supplemented by reference TRBV11-2 and TRBJ2-3, the full variable domain reads EAGVAQSPRYKIIEKRQSVAFWCNPISGHATLYWYQQILGQGPKLLIQFQNNGVVDDSQLPKDRFSAERLKGVDSTLKIQPAKLEDSAVYLCASSWPFGGRRDTDTQYFGPGTRLTVL.

V and J are TRBV13 and TRBJ2-1; 12 bases match TRBD2. CDR1 PRHDT and CDR2 FYEKMQ come from the germline V gene (reference sequence). The V segment lost 5 bases and the J segment 9 bases; nucleotides outside the gene matches: 11. The CDR3 runs 16 residues. CDR3 bases: TGTGCCAGCAGCCCAGGACTAGCGGGACCCCAGGGTGAGCAGTTCTTC. Its protein product is CASSPGLAGPQGEQFF.

The rearrangement uses TRBV7-2 and TRBJ2-7; TRBD2 agrees at 9 bases. Germline trimming cut 7 bases from V and 3 bases from J; bases unmatched to any gene: 4. CDR1 is SGHTA, CDR2 FQGNSA, per germline. This CDR3 region has 13 residues. The CDR3 is CASISGSDYEQYF. CDR3 nucleotides: TGTGCCAGCATTAGCGGGAGTGACTACGAGCAGTACTTC.

The J gene is TRBJ2-5, the V gene TRBV28; TRBD2 matches 10 bases. The CDR3 is 16 amino acids. Germline V CDR1 and CDR2: MDHEN, SYDVKM. Trimming removed 2 bases from V and 4 bases from J; junction bases left unmatched: 7. The CDR3 DNA is TGTGCCAGCAGTTTAGAGCTAGCGGGAGTCCCAGAGACCCAGTACTTC. It specifies CASSLELAGVPETQYF.

The rearrangement uses TRBV6-5 and TRBJ2-2; TRBD2 aligns across 13 bases. The V and J ends lost 10 bases and 5 bases, in that order; junction bases with no gene match: 4. Germline assignment: CDR1 MNHEY and CDR2 SVGAGI. The CDR3 is 14 amino acids. This chain's CDR3 is CATGGLAGTGELFF. The CDR3 DNA sequence: TGTGCCACAGGGGGACTAGCGGGGACCGGGGAGCTGTTTTTT.